This T cell receptor beta chain stems from a study of T cells in Graves' hyperthyroidism and ophthalmopathy. Across the study: Pretreatment peripheral blood was obtained at initial diagnosis. Findings of the study overall: In the blood, most expanded thyroid clonotypes above 0.001 appeared as well.

Patients having uncontrolled infection, another autoimmune disease, pregnancy or lactation were not included. Fresh peripheral blood, around 9.5 ml, yielded the PBMCs. At least ten counts were recorded for this clonotype. Its antigen is currently unknown. TCR beta CDR3 region amplification was performed from RNA transcripts. With the HTBI primer set, the TCR CDR3 went through a first round of RT-PCR. TCRdb itself ran the multiplex PCR reads through MiXCR, one entry per CDR3 protein. The sample holds under 600,000 distinct CDR3 sequences, roughly a sixth seen once. The specimen was blood. The clonotype was recovered from a woman aged 40-49 years with Graves' ophthalmopathy.

CDR3 nucleotide sequence: TGCAGTGCTAGAGCAGGGGTAGTTCAGCCCCAGCATTTT. Encoded protein: CSARAGVVQPQHF. V gene TRBV20-1 combines with J gene TRBJ1-5, with TRBD1 as a possible D gene (6 bases). The germline CDR1 and CDR2 sequences are DFQATT and SNEGSKA (reference sequence). V gave up 1 base and J gave up 6 bases, with 10 bases separating them. The CDR3 has 13 residues.